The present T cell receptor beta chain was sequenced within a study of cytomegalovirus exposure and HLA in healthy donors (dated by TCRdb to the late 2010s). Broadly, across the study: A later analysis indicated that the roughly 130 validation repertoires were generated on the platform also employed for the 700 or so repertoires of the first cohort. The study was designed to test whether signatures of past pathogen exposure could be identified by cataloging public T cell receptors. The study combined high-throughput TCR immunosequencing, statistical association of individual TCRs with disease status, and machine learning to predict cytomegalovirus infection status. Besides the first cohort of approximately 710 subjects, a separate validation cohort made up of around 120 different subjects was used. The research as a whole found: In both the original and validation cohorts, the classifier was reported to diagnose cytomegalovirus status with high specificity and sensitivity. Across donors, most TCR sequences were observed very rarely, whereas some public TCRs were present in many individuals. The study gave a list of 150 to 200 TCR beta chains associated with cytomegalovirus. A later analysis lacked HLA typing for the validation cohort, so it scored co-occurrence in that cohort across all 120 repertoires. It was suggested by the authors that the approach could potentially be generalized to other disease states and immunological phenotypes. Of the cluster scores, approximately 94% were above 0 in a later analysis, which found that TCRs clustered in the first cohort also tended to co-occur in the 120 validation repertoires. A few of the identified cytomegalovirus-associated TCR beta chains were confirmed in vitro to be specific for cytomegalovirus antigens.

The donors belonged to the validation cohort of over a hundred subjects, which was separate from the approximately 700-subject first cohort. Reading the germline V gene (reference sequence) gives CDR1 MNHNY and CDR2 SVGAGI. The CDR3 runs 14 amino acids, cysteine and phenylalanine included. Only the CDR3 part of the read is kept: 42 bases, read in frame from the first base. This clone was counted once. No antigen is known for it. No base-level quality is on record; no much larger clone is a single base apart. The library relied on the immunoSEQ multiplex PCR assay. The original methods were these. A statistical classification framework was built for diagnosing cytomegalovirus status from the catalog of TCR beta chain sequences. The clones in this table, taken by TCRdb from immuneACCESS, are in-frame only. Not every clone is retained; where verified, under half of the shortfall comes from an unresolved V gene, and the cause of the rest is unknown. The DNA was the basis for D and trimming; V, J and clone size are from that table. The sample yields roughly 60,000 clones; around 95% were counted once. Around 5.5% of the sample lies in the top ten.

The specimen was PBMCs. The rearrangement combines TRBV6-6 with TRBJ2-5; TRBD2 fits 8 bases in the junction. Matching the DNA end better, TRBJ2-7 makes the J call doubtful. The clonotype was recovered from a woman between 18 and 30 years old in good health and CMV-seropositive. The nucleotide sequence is TGTGCCAGCACCGGCGGGGGGCCCCCCTACGAGCAGTACTTC. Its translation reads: CASTGGGPPYEQYF.